The 8 T cell receptor beta chains in this list originate from one sample, sequenced in a study of T-cell memory formation after mild COVID-19. TCRdb reanalysed the 5' RACE reads using MiXCR and keeps one entry per CDR3 protein. The sample shows hundreds of thousands of distinct CDR3 sequences, approximately 15% of them seen only once. The sequenced material came from PBMCs or a T cell subset sorted from them (not recorded which). The receptors were sampled from an adult woman who had mild COVID-19 (a few samples of this study predate the infection). Cell type and time point are not known.

The chain couples TRBV12-3 or TRBV12-4 to TRBJ1-6; TRBD1 might be the D (5 bases). V was shortened by 5 bases and J by 9 bases, with 14 bases between the two germline ends. CDR3 size: 14 residues. CDR3 in DNA: TGTGCCAGCAGTCGTACAGGCGCTGTTTCACCCCTCCACTTT. This gives the protein CASSRTGAVSPLHF.

In its sample, this clonotype was seen a few times. The rearrangement joins TRBV5-4 to TRBJ2-1; TRBD2 aligns across 10 bases. Germline values: CDR1 SGHNT, CDR2 YYREEE (reference sequence). This CDR3 has 16 amino acids. Trimming at V came to 4 bases and at J to 6 bases, leaving 10 bases not matched to a gene. Here the CDR3 reads CASSPIAGGSLNEQFF. CDR3 coding DNA: TGTGCCAGCAGCCCAATAGCGGGAGGATCTCTCAATGAGCAGTTCTTC. Supplemented by reference TRBV5-4 and TRBJ2-1, the full variable domain reads ETGVTQSPTHLIKTRGQQVTLRCSSQSGHNTVSWYQQALGQGPQFIFQYYREEENGRGNFPPRFSGLQFPNYSSELNVNALELDDSALYLCASSPIAGGSLNEQFFGPGTRLTVL.

This chain joins TRBV29-1 and TRBJ2-1; possibly TRBD1 for D (6 bases). This CDR3 contains 12 residues. Germline values: CDR1 SQVTM, CDR2 ANQGSEA. In DNA form, the CDR3 reads TGCAGTACAGGGTGGGGGTACAATGAGCAGTTCTTC. It specifies CSTGWGYNEQFF.

The CDR3 here is CASSFRIRGSRPNTGELFF. DNA of the CDR3: TGTGCCAGCAGCTTTAGAATTAGAGGTAGTAGACCGAACACCGGGGAGCTGTTTTTT. V is TRBV7-6 and J is TRBJ2-2, with D hard to call. The CDR3 totals 19 residues. V was shortened by 3 bases and J by 0 bases, with 20 bases between the two germline ends. CDR1 is SGHVS, CDR2 FNYEAQ, per germline.

There are a few counts of this clonotype. The chain uses TRBV7-2 and TRBJ2-5; no clear D. This CDR3 comprises 12 residues. Germline loops: CDR1 SGHTA, CDR2 FQGNSA. V lost 7 bases to trimming and J lost 1 base, with 7 bases between them. CDR3 DNA: TGTGCCAGCACCCGGTCCCAAGAGACCCAGTACTTC. The encoded protein is CASTRSQETQYF.

This clonotype was picked up a small number of times. The DNA for the CDR3 is TGTGCCAGCAGCTCGAGGACAGGGACTGTGGTTGGGCAAGAGACCCAGTACTTC. Protein product: CASSSRTGTVVGQETQYF. This sequence joins TRBV7-2 and TRBJ2-5; 8 bases agree with TRBD1. There are 18 residues in the CDR3. The germline CDR1 and CDR2 sequences are SGHTA and FQGNSA. The ends lost 4 bases at V and 2 bases at J; junction bases unmatched: 15.

This clonotype was picked up a small number of times. The chain recombines TRBV7-9 with TRBJ1-5, with D perhaps TRBD1 (6 bases). This CDR3 is built from 14 residues. Germline V CDR1 and CDR2: SEHNR, FQNEAQ (reference sequence). The germline V and J ends were trimmed by 10 bases and 0 bases, with 13 bases remaining between them. The CDR3 nucleotides are TGTGCCACCACGAGGGGGGTTAGCAATCAGCCCCAGCATTTT. Amino acid sequence: CATTRGVSNQPQHF.

Worth noting for this clonotype: One junction end disagrees with the germline gene, perhaps due to a read error. This sequence joins TRBV24-1 and TRBJ2-2; D might be TRBD2 (5 bases). This CDR3 has 14 amino acids. Germline V gene data show CDR1 as KGHDR and CDR2 as SFDVKD. In nucleotides, the CDR3 is TGTGCCACCAGTGATTTGGGGCGGTCCGGGGAGCTGATTTTT. This codes for CATSDLGRSGELIF.